Listed below are T cell receptor beta chains from one sample, sequenced in a study of blood T cell repertoires in COVID-19. Assay: immunoSEQ multiplex PCR; the TCRdb copy retains only in-frame clones and omits some. This table has about 190,000 clones, approximately 79% appearing once. Sequenced material: peripheral blood. These receptors all come from a man aged 45-60 years who had recovered from COVID-19. Each CDR3 is given with its conserved first and last residue. A D gene is named only where the DNA matches it firmly. Size is stated for part of the rows, as once, few or many counts, or as a class when the clone is expanded.

J: TRBJ2-2; V: TRBV19; D: TRBD2; size: NA; CDR3: CASSISSSGRHGELFF; DNA: TGTGCCAGTAGTATTAGCTCTAGCGGGAGGCACGGGGAGCTGTTTTTT
J: TRBJ2-2; V: TRBV5-1; D: TRBD2; size: NA; CDR3: CASSLWAGAVELFF; DNA: TGCGCCAGCAGCTTGTGGGCGGGAGCGGTGGAGCTGTTTTTT
J: TRBJ1-5; V: TRBV13; D: TRBD1; size: NA; CDR3: CASSLRTGMSNQPQHF; DNA: TGTGCCAGCAGCTTAAGGACAGGAATGAGCAATCAGCCCCAGCATTTT
J: TRBJ2-1; V: TRBV28; D: NA; size: NA; CDR3: CASRLGGEQFF; DNA: TGTGCCAGCAGATTAGGAGGTGAGCAGTTCTTC
J: TRBJ2-5; V: TRBV4-1; D: TRBD1; size: NA; CDR3: CASSQGDRDQETQYF; DNA: TGCGCCAGCAGCCAAGGAGACAGGGATCAAGAGACCCAGTACTTC
J: TRBJ2-3; V: TRBV10-2; D: TRBD2; size: NA; CDR3: CASTYSGGGYTQYF; DNA: TGCGCCAGCACTTACTCGGGAGGTGGATATACGCAGTATTTT
J: TRBJ1-3; V: TRBV4-3; D: NA; size: NA; CDR3: CASSQDAGPYSGNTIYF; DNA: TGCGCCAGCAGCCAAGACGCAGGGCCTTACTCTGGAAACACCATATATTTT
J: TRBJ2-1; V: TRBV19; D: NA; size: NA; CDR3: CASSISGQDSYNEQFF; DNA: TGTGCCAGTAGTATATCAGGGCAGGATTCCTACAATGAGCAGTTCTTC
J: TRBJ2-7; V: TRBV6-5; D: TRBD1; size: NA; CDR3: CASSYSGTERSYF; DNA: TGTGCCAGCAGTTACTCTGGGACAGAAAGATCGTACTTC
J: TRBJ2-1; V: TRBV10-3; D: TRBD2; size: NA; CDR3: CAIRSSGSSYNEQFF; DNA: TGTGCCATCAGGAGTAGCGGGTCTTCCTACAATGAGCAGTTCTTC
J: TRBJ2-7; V: TRBV5-6; D: NA; size: NA; CDR3: CASSLSGISYEQYF; DNA: TGTGCCAGCAGCTTGTCGGGGATCTCCTACGAGCAGTACTTC
J: TRBJ2-3; V: TRBV6-5; D: NA; size: NA; CDR3: CASKREFADTQYF; DNA: TGTGCCAGCAAGAGGGAGTTCGCAGATACGCAGTATTTT
J: TRBJ1-2; V: TRBV9; D: NA; size: few; CDR3: CASSVAPGGGYTF; DNA: TGTGCCAGCAGCGTAGCTCCAGGAGGTGGCTACACCTTC
J: TRBJ1-3; V: TRBV28; D: NA; size: NA; CDR3: CASSLASWGRGNTIYF; DNA: TGTGCCAGCAGTTTAGCAAGCTGGGGCAGGGGAAACACCATATATTTT
J: TRBJ2-2; V: TRBV14; D: NA; size: NA; CDR3: CASSQRTPLTGELFF; DNA: TGTGCCAGCAGCCAAAGGACTCCCCTTACCGGGGAGCTGTTTTTT
J: TRBJ2-4; V: TRBV19; D: NA; size: NA; CDR3: CASSTRGLAAKNIQYF; DNA: TGTGCCAGTAGTACCCGAGGGCTGGCGGCCAAAAACATTCAGTACTTC
J: TRBJ2-2; V: TRBV7-3; D: TRBD2; size: NA; CDR3: CASSFGTSGFTGELFF; DNA: TGTGCCAGCAGCTTTGGGACTAGCGGGTTCACCGGGGAGCTGTTTTTT
J: TRBJ1-4; V: TRBV4-3; D: NA; size: NA; CDR3: CASSQDGRGNEKLFF; DNA: TGCGCCAGCAGCCAAGATGGCAGGGGTAATGAAAAACTGTTTTTT
J: TRBJ2-3; V: TRBV24-1; D: NA; size: NA; CDR3: CATSSSGFKNTDTQYF; DNA: TGTGCCACCAGCAGTTCCGGGTTCAAGAACACAGATACGCAGTATTTT
J: TRBJ1-5; V: TRBV19; D: TRBD1; size: NA; CDR3: CASRNGDFGTGGLQPQHF; DNA: TGTGCCAGTAGAAATGGGGACTTTGGGACAGGGGGCCTTCAGCCCCAGCATTTT
J: TRBJ1-1; V: TRBV28; D: TRBD1; size: NA; CDR3: CASTYRGRDTEAFF; DNA: TGTGCCAGCACGTACAGGGGGCGAGACACTGAAGCTTTCTTT
J: TRBJ1-3; V: TRBV10-3; D: NA; size: NA; CDR3: CAISESQVYTIYF; DNA: TGTGCCATCAGTGAGTCCCAGGTATACACCATATATTTT
J: TRBJ2-1; V: TRBV10-3; D: NA; size: NA; CDR3: CAISDPGEQFF; DNA: TGTGCCATCAGTGATCCGGGTGAGCAGTTCTTC
J: TRBJ2-7; V: TRBV19; D: TRBD2; size: few; CDR3: CASTPRSGGIYEQYF; DNA: TGTGCCAGTACCCCCCGTAGCGGGGGGATATACGAGCAGTACTTC